Listed below are T cell receptor beta chains from one sample, sequenced in a study of post-analysis software for immune sequencing data. Via MiXCR, TCRdb re-called the PCR reads, giving one row per CDR3 protein. The sample records a few hundred thousand distinct CDR3 sequences, 30% to 40% being singletons. The sequenced sample was blood. The receptors were gathered from a girl aged 2 to 9 with multiple sclerosis. CDR3s leave out the opening cysteine and the closing phenylalanine or tryptophan. Fields, in order: V gene, J gene, CDR3 protein.

v_gene: TRBV18
j_gene: TRBJ2-1
CDR3aa: ASSRMAGDDEQF

v_gene: TRBV4-1
j_gene: TRBJ2-1
CDR3aa: ASSPTGRILYNEQF

v_gene: TRBV20-1
j_gene: TRBJ2-1
CDR3aa: SASGGAGVYNEQF

v_gene: TRBV12-3/TRBV12-4
j_gene: TRBJ2-5
CDR3aa: ASSLGLSSQETQY

v_gene: TRBV7-9
j_gene: TRBJ2-2
CDR3aa: AAGQANTGELF

v_gene: TRBV5-5
j_gene: TRBJ2-1
CDR3aa: ASSFTTDEQF

v_gene: TRBV9
j_gene: TRBJ2-3
CDR3aa: ASSVGGSSTDTQY

v_gene: TRBV7-2
j_gene: TRBJ2-7
CDR3aa: ASSLGTGGSQY

v_gene: TRBV7-9
j_gene: TRBJ2-7
CDR3aa: ASRSLAGPYEQY

v_gene: TRBV28
j_gene: TRBJ2-3
CDR3aa: ASWAGGPLRTDTQY

v_gene: TRBV4-3
j_gene: TRBJ2-5
CDR3aa: ASSTGTLEVETQY

v_gene: TRBV3-1
j_gene: TRBJ1-1
CDR3aa: ASSYVVGGAEAF

v_gene: TRBV28
j_gene: TRBJ2-7
CDR3aa: ASSGGLYYEQY

v_gene: TRBV29-1
j_gene: TRBJ2-7
CDR3aa: SVAGQETHYEQY

v_gene: TRBV5-5
j_gene: TRBJ2-7
CDR3aa: ASSRNYEQY

v_gene: TRBV28
j_gene: TRBJ1-1
CDR3aa: ASSFLWDRKIEAF

v_gene: TRBV11-2
j_gene: TRBJ1-1
CDR3aa: ASSLDRPKPTGRAF

v_gene: TRBV20-1
j_gene: TRBJ1-3
CDR3aa: SARDLTAGHTIY

v_gene: TRBV27
j_gene: TRBJ2-1
CDR3aa: ASRRGGLSEQF

v_gene: TRBV6-5
j_gene: TRBJ2-3
CDR3aa: ASSYFPPGSATARGADTQY

v_gene: TRBV20-1
j_gene: TRBJ1-5
CDR3aa: SARVDRVDIDQPQH

v_gene: TRBV18
j_gene: TRBJ2-7
CDR3aa: ASSPLPRVAYGEQY

v_gene: TRBV5-1
j_gene: NA
CDR3aa: ASSLTGQSPYEQY

v_gene: TRBV11-1
j_gene: TRBJ1-2
CDR3aa: ASSLEETGSYGYT

v_gene: TRBV7-3
j_gene: TRBJ2-1
CDR3aa: ASSLTLAEQF

v_gene: TRBV5-1
j_gene: TRBJ2-3
CDR3aa: ASSFAGASVNTQY